This T cell receptor (beta chain) comes out of a study of blood T cells in healthy people across ages. Overall study: About one barcoded beta molecule was captured per two T cells (by template switching). Study-level points and caveats: In older individuals, TCR beta diversity per million T cells was lower, falling roughly linearly with age.

This clonotype came up many times. The antigen is undetermined. Per the germline V gene, CDR1 is DFQATT and CDR2 is SNEGSKA (reference sequence). The CDR3 is made up of 12 amino acids. The V gene lost 0 bases and the J gene lost 5 bases, with 5 bases spanning the gap. A second PCR, run for roughly 7 to 12 cycles, used a sample-barcoded 5' primer plus a J-beta primer mix. TCRdb re-called the 5' RACE reads with MiXCR, one entry per CDR3 protein. The sample yields some 290,000 distinct CDR3 sequences, less than 30% seen once. Specimen: blood. The chain couples TRBV20-1 to TRBJ2-4; D is uncertain. The source of this sequence is a woman in her 70s in good health. This CDR3 is CSARDGENIQYF. The CDR3 DNA is TGCAGTGCTAGAGATGGAGAAAACATTCAGTACTTC.